This TCR beta chain was documented in a study of cytomegalovirus exposure and HLA in healthy donors. Across the study: There were 70 million to 95 million unique TCRs (from HLA-typed donors) in an early data release. Study results and limitations: A missense variant in DCLRE1C was later tied to TCR beta V- and J-gene trimming. According to an earlier analysis, most TCR beta V segments yielded productive rearrangements about 90% or about 30% of the time. The study found most TCR sequences rare, yet found some public TCRs in many donors.

Use of 60 Vbeta and 13 Jbeta primers characterized the PCR. Clones were read by immunoSEQ multiplex PCR, and TCRdb kept only the in-frame ones, dropping some. The sample holds 80,000 to 90,000 clones; roughly 79% are singletons and the top ten take 1.5% to 2%. Note on this clone: Its target is not known.

This CDR3 comprises 15 residues. Germline V gives CDR1 MDHEN, CDR2 SYDVKM. Trimming took 3 bases from V and 5 from J; bases not matched to a gene: 7. The TCR was taken from a woman younger than 45 in good health and CMV-seronegative. Sequenced sample: PBMCs. The chain has TRBV28 and TRBJ1-5, with 7 bases matching TRBD1. CDR3 loop: CASSLAGGRYQPQHF. The CDR3 nucleotides read TGTGCCAGCAGTTTGGCAGGGGGTAGGTATCAGCCCCAGCATTTT.